This T cell receptor beta chain was identified during a study of CD8 T cells in ankylosing spondylitis. Overall study results and limits: Matched ankylosing spondylitis synovial fluid reportedly showed significant enrichment of disease-linked clones. A TCR beta motif made of fewer than ten highly homologous variants seemed typical of ankylosing spondylitis blood.

TCRdb re-derived calls from the 5' RACE reads in MiXCR, one entry per CDR3 protein. The sample contains around 440,000 distinct CDR3 sequences, roughly a sixth of which appear only once. CDR1 and CDR2 (germline): DFQATT, SNEGSKA (reference sequence). There are 14 residues in the CDR3. Trimming removed 1 base at V and 2 bases at J, with 10 bases between. The table lists this clonotype with many counts. The antigen remains undetermined. The chain joins TRBV20-1 to TRBJ2-3; D may be TRBD1 (5 bases). This TCR was recovered from a male donor with ankylosing spondylitis. The source material was blood, either unsorted or a sorted T cell fraction (not recorded which). The CDR3 spells CSARVPGFTDTQYF. CDR3 DNA sequence: TGCAGTGCTAGAGTGCCAGGGTTCACAGATACGCAGTATTTT.